This T cell receptor beta chain emerged from a study of CD8+ T cells in alopecia areata. Study-level information: A 6-month off-drug phase came after tofacitinib, which had lasted 6 to 18 months.

Investigators sorted PBMCs to obtain both CD4+ and CD8+ T cells. This clone was seen more than once but under ten times. Trimming pared 2 bases from V and 2 bases from J, leaving 11 bases between. The CDR3 is 15 amino acids. Germline V gene data show CDR1 as MNHNS and CDR2 as SASEGT. RNA was extracted and reverse transcribed into cDNA as the sequencing template. Assay used: immunoSEQ multiplex PCR; TCRdb lists only in-frame clones, some missing. The repertoire holds 140,000 to 150,000 clones, with 40% to 50% as singletons. The chain recombines TRBV6-1 with TRBJ2-3, with D possibly being TRBD1 (6 bases). This clonotype was sampled from a human donor with alopecia areata. Sequencing was carried out using CD4+ T cells sorted from blood. This CDR3 reads CASSERGGNTDTQYF. The CDR3 nucleotides are TGTGCCAGCAGTGAACGAGGGGGAAACACAGATACGCAGTATTTT.